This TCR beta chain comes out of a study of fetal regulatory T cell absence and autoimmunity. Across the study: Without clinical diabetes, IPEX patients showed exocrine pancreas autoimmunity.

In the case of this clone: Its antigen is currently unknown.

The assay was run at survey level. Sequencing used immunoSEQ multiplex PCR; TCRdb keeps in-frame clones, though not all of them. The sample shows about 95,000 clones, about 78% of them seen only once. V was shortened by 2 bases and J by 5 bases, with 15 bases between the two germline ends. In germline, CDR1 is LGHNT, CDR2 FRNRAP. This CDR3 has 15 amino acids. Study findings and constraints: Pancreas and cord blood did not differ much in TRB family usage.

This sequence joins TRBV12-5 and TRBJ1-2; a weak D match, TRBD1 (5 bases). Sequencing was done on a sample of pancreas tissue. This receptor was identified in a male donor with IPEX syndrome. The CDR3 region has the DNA TGTGCTAGTGGTTTGAATGCCCCATGGGGGTATGGCTACACCTTC. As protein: CASGLNAPWGYGYTF. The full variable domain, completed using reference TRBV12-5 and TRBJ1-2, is DARVTQTPRHKVTEMGQEVTMRCQPILGHNTVFWYRQTMMQGLELLAYFRNRAPLDDSGMPKDRFSAEMPDATLATLKIQPSEPRDSAVYFCASGLNAPWGYGYTFGSGTRLTVV.